The rows below give T cell receptor beta chains drawn from one sample of a study of shared T cell receptors in the human thymus. TCRdb keeps only in-frame clones here, not all; method: immunoSEQ multiplex PCR. Among roughly 560,000 clones listed, 75% to 85% were seen once. These data also featured in a second study, about human thymus T cells.

Material for sequencing was thymocytes. These receptors all stem from a boy under two years old with a congenital heart defect. CDR3s include the opening cysteine and the closing phenylalanine or tryptophan. Fields, in order: J gene, clone size, D gene, V gene, CDR3 DNA, CDR3 protein. D genes are given only for firm matches. The listing skips clone size in some rows; elsewhere it reads once, few, many or a size class.

TRBJ1-1 once TRBD1 TRBV7-9 TGTGCCAGCAGCTTAGCCTCAGGGGGCTTTTTCACTGAAGCTTTCTTT CASSLASGGFFTEAFF
TRBJ2-7 . TRBD2 TRBV27 TGTGCCAGCAGTTCTCCCAGGGAGGGGCTCGAGCAGTACTTC CASSSPREGLEQYF
TRBJ2-7 once . TRBV7-9 TGTGCCAGCAGCCTGCCCCGGACTCACTCCTACGAGCAGTACTTC CASSLPRTHSYEQYF
TRBJ2-7 . TRBD1 TRBV15 TGTGCCACCAGCAGAGATCTAAGGACAGGGAGTACCTACGAGCAGTACTTC CATSRDLRTGSTYEQYF
TRBJ2-2 once TRBD2 TRBV11-1 TGTGCCAGCAGACCGGGACTAGCGACTTACACCGGGGAGCTGTTTTTT CASRPGLATYTGELFF
TRBJ2-7 . TRBD2 TRBV4-3 TGCGCCAGCAGCCAAGATCTCAAACTAGCGGGAGACTTATACGAGCAGTACTTC CASSQDLKLAGDLYEQYF
TRBJ1-2 . TRBD1 TRBV6-5 TGTGCCAGCAATCCAGGGGGCTATGACTATGGCTACACCTTC CASNPGGYDYGYTF
TRBJ2-6 few TRBD1 TRBV11-3 TGTGCCAGCAGCTTCCGGGACAGGGTACTCTCTGGGGCCAACGTCCTGACTTTC CASSFRDRVLSGANVLTF
TRBJ2-3 . TRBD2 TRBV6-5 TGTGCCAGCAGTTACACCGGGACTAGTCTTTCAGATACGCAGTATTTT CASSYTGTSLSDTQYF
TRBJ1-2 . TRBD1 TRBV4-3 TGCGCCAGCAGCCAAGGCCGACAGGGTTTCGAGGGCTACACCTTC CASSQGRQGFEGYTF
TRBJ2-1 . TRBD2 TRBV4-3 TGCGCCAGCAGCCAAGATGCCGGGAACAGCGAAGGGACTAGCGGGAGTCGAGATGAGCAGTTCTTC CASSQDAGNSEGTSGSRDEQFF
TRBJ1-5 . . TRBV12-5 TGTGCTAGTGGCTCCTCCTTCGATCAGCCCCAGCATTTT CASGSSFDQPQHF
TRBJ2-3 . . TRBV9 TGTGCCAGCAGCGCTCCCACAGATACGCAGTATTTT CASSAPTDTQYF
TRBJ2-7 . . TRBV9 TGTGCCAGCAGCGTAGAGGAGGGGACCCTAGGCTACGAGCAGTACTTC CASSVEEGTLGYEQYF
TRBJ2-3 . TRBD2 TRBV19 TGTGCCAGTAGTGAGAGACTAGCCCCAGATACGCAGTATTTT CASSERLAPDTQYF
TRBJ2-2 . . TRBV4-1 TGCGCCAGCAGCCAGGACAGTAACACCGGGGAGCTGTTTTTT CASSQDSNTGELFF
TRBJ2-7 once TRBD2 TRBV14 TGTGCCAGCAGACGAACTAGCGGGAACCCTCCCTACGAGCAGTACTTC CASRRTSGNPPYEQYF
TRBJ2-7 . TRBD2 TRBV7-9 TGTGCCAGCAGCTCTAAACCGACTAGCGGGGTGTTGTACGAGCAGTACTTC CASSSKPTSGVLYEQYF
TRBJ1-1 . . TRBV5-1 TGCGCCAGCAGACAACAGGGCACTGAAGCTTTCTTT CASRQQGTEAFF
TRBJ2-2 . . TRBV27 TGTGCCAGCAGACATACAGGGGAGGCCGGGGAGCTGTTTTTT CASRHTGEAGELFF
TRBJ2-7 few . TRBV18 TGTGCCAGCTCACCAACGGATCAGGGTCGGTCCTACGAGCAGTACTTC CASSPTDQGRSYEQYF
TRBJ1-5 . TRBD1 TRBV6-6 TGTGCCAGCAGTTTGGGACAGGGACGTCAGCCCCAGCATTTT CASSLGQGRQPQHF
TRBJ2-7 . TRBD2 TRBV15 TGTGCCACCAGCAGCCGACTAGCGGTACACTACGAGCAGTACTTC CATSSRLAVHYEQYF
TRBJ1-1 few . TRBV29-1 TGCAGCGTTCACAGGGATACTGAAGCTTTCTTT CSVHRDTEAFF
TRBJ2-1 once . TRBV11-2 TGTGCCAGCAGCTTAAATTACCATAATGAGTCGCAGTTCTTC CASSLNYHNESQFF
TRBJ2-4 . . TRBV25-1 TGTGCCAGCAGTAGATCTTACTTAGCCAAAAACATTCAGTACTTC CASSRSYLAKNIQYF
TRBJ2-6 . . TRBV27 TGTGCCAGCAGGGCAGGGCTAACTGCTGGGGCCAACGTCCTGACTTTC CASRAGLTAGANVLTF
TRBJ1-5 . . TRBV7-2 TGTGCCAGCAGCTCGACGAACCAGGGGAATCAGCCCCAGCATTTT CASSSTNQGNQPQHF
TRBJ1-2 . . TRBV9 TGTGCCAGCAGCGTAGAGCACTCACCGGGGGCTAACTATGGCTACACCTTC CASSVEHSPGANYGYTF
TRBJ2-1 . TRBD2 TRBV4-3 TGCGCCAGCAGCCAAGAATTGAGGACTAGGTCGTACAATGAGCAGTTCTTC CASSQELRTRSYNEQFF
TRBJ1-2 . . TRBV29-1 TGCAGCGTTGGTGTATTAACGGATGGCTACACCTTC CSVGVLTDGYTF
TRBJ1-5 . . TRBV4-1 TGCGCCAGCAGCCAAGTTGGGAGGAACAATCAGCCCCAGCATTTT CASSQVGRNNQPQHF
TRBJ2-1 . TRBD1 TRBV27 TGTGCCAGCCGGACAGGGGGAAGGAATGAGCAGTTCTTC CASRTGGRNEQFF
TRBJ2-7 . TRBD1 TRBV19 TGTGCCAGTAGTGGATCGGACAGGACACAGACTTACGGGCAGTACTTC CASSGSDRTQTYGQYF
TRBJ2-5 . TRBD2 TRBV5-1 TGCGCCAGCAGCTTGGACGGCGGGAGGGAGGGAGGGGAGACCCAGTACTTC CASSLDGGREGGETQYF
TRBJ2-7 . TRBD1 TRBV6-1 TGTGCCAGCAGTGGTTACAGGGGGAGCTCCTACGAGCAGTACTTC CASSGYRGSSYEQYF
TRBJ2-1 . TRBD2 TRBV7-9 TGTGCCAGCAGCTTCCCCTTTGAGCGGGACGCGGATAATGAGCAGTTCTTC CASSFPFERDADNEQFF
TRBJ1-5 . . TRBV4-1 TGCGCCAGCAGCCAAGGTGTGGCAGGGCTTCCGCAGCCCCAGCATTTT CASSQGVAGLPQPQHF
TRBJ1-1 . . TRBV27 TGTGCCAGCGGAGAAGTTCCCCGGACAGCCAACACTGAAGCTTTCTTT CASGEVPRTANTEAFF
TRBJ2-1 . TRBD1 TRBV27 TGTGCCAGCAGTTTGGGACAGGGGGCGGGAAATGAGCAGTTCTTC CASSLGQGAGNEQFF
TRBJ2-7 once . TRBV6-5 TGTGCCAGCAGTTACCTACAGGGACCAGACTACGAGCAGTACTTC CASSYLQGPDYEQYF
TRBJ2-2 . TRBD2 TRBV4-2 TGTGCCAGCAGCCTACGGGACAGCCAAACTAGCGGGAGGGTGGACACCGGGGAGCTGTTTTTT CASSLRDSQTSGRVDTGELFF
TRBJ2-1 . TRBD2 TRBV4-1 TGCGCCAGCAGCCAAGATGATTTCGGGACTAGCGGGATGTTATCCTACAATGAGCAGTTCTTC CASSQDDFGTSGMLSYNEQFF
TRBJ1-1 . TRBD1 TRBV27 TGTGCCAGCAGTGGCCCCGACAGGGGGCGGGCTGAAGCTTTCTTT CASSGPDRGRAEAFF
TRBJ2-5 few . TRBV7-9 TGTGCCAGCAGCTTGGGGGGCCAAGAGACCCAGTACTTC CASSLGGQETQYF
TRBJ1-3 . . TRBV5-1 TGCGCCAGCAGCGGCGGGACGGACTCTGGAAACACCATATATTTT CASSGGTDSGNTIYF
TRBJ2-7 . TRBD1 TRBV11-3 TGTGCCAGCAGCGCCCCGCTCCGTCATCGACAGGGGGCATACGAGCAGTACTTC CASSAPLRHRQGAYEQYF
TRBJ2-1 . . TRBV4-3 TGCGCCAGCAGCCCTGACAGGGGAGGGAACAATGAGCAGTTCTTC CASSPDRGGNNEQFF
TRBJ2-5 . TRBD2 TRBV6-5 TGTGCCAGCAGTCCGCCTAGCGGGGGGGAGACCCAGTACTTC CASSPPSGGETQYF
TRBJ1-2 . TRBD1 TRBV2 TGTGCCAGCAGAGCGGACAGGTCCCGCCCTGATGGCTACACCTTC CASRADRSRPDGYTF
TRBJ2-1 . TRBD1 TRBV5-1 TGCGCCAGCAGACGACCGGGACAGGGGCTATATGAGCAGTTCTTC CASRRPGQGLYEQFF
TRBJ1-1 . . TRBV6-5 TGTGCCAGCAGTTATCTCGGACAGAGGAACACTGAAGCTTTCTTT CASSYLGQRNTEAFF
TRBJ2-1 . TRBD2 TRBV11-2 TGTGCCAGCCTCCTAGCGGGAGGGAACAATGAGCAGTTCTTC CASLLAGGNNEQFF
TRBJ2-1 . TRBD2 TRBV28 TGTGCCAGCAGTGATAGCGGGAGGGAGCACAATGAGCAGTTCTTC CASSDSGREHNEQFF
TRBJ2-3 . TRBD2 TRBV7-6 TGTGCCAGCAGCTTAGTTTCTAGCGGGAGGGGCACAGATACGCAGTATTTT CASSLVSSGRGTDTQYF
TRBJ2-3 . TRBD2 TRBV14 TGTGCCAGCAGCACTCGACTAGCGGCCCACACAGATACGCAGTATTTT CASSTRLAAHTDTQYF
TRBJ1-5 . TRBD1 TRBV4-2 TGTGCCAGCAGCCAAGATATCACAGGGGGGAATCAGCCCCAGCATTTT CASSQDITGGNQPQHF
TRBJ2-5 . TRBD2 TRBV27 TGTGCCAGCAGTTTATCGAGGGCGGGGGGTCTGCAAGAGACCCAGTACTTC CASSLSRAGGLQETQYF